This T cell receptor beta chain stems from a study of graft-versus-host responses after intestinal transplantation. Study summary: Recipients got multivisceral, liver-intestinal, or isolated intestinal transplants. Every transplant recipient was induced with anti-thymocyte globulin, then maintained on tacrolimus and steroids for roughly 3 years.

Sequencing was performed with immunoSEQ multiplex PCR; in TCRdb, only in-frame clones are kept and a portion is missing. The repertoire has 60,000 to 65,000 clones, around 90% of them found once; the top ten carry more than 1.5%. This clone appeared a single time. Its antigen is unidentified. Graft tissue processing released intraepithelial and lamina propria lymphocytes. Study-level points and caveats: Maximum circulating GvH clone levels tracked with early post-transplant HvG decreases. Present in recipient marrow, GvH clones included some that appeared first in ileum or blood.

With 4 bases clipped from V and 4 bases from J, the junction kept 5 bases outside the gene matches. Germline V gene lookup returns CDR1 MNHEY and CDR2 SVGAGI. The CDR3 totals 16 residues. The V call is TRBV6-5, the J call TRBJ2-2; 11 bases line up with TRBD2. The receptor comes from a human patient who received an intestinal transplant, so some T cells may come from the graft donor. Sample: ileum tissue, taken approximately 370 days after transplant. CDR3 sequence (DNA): TGTGCCAGCAGTTTCACTAGCGGGGGAGTCACCGGGGAGCTGTTTTTT. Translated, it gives CASSFTSGGVTGELFF.